What follows are 4 T cell receptor beta chains derived from one specimen sequenced in a study of blood T cells in healthy people across ages. A J-beta primer mix and a sample-barcoded 5' primer were used in a second PCR of about 7 to 12 cycles. Each CDR3 protein gets one entry after TCRdb re-called the 5' RACE reads with MiXCR. The sample carries about 1.5 million distinct CDR3 sequences, about 45% recorded once. Sequencing was performed on blood. The source of these receptors is a young woman in good health.

The V call is TRBV20-1, the J call TRBJ1-1; tentatively, D is TRBD1 (5 bases). The CDR3 contains 13 residues. Germline values: CDR1 DFQATT, CDR2 SNEGSKA (reference sequence). The germline V and J ends were trimmed by 5 bases and 5 bases, with 15 bases remaining between them. This CDR3 is CSARSTGETEAFF. The CDR3 bases are TGCAGTGCTCGTTCCACGGGGGAAACTGAAGCTTTCTTT.

This rearrangement joins TRBV18 to TRBJ2-7; maybe TRBD1 (6 bases). The DNA matches TRBJ2-4 better at its end, which makes the J call doubtful. The CDR3 extends over 14 amino acids. CDR1 and CDR2 (germline): KGHSH, LQKENI. The CDR3 is CASSPTRDTNIQYF. Here the CDR3 DNA reads TGTGCCAGCTCACCAACCCGGGACACGAACATTCAGTACTTC.

This clonotype has only one observation. The chain uses TRBV3-1 and TRBJ1-2; no reliable D call. Per germline, CDR1 LGHDT and CDR2 YNNKEL (reference sequence). The CDR3 loop spans 15 amino acids. Trimming removed 0 bases from V and 0 bases from J, with 8 bases in between. In DNA form, the CDR3 reads TGTGCCAGCAGCCAAGATATGCTGACTAACTATGGCTACACCTTC. Encoded protein: CASSQDMLTNYGYTF.

The V call is TRBV2, the J call TRBJ2-3; TRBD1 matches 11 bases. Germline V gene data show CDR1 as SNHLY and CDR2 as FYNNEI. CDR3 size: 15 residues. V shed 3 bases, J shed 5 bases, and the junction held 4 bases outside the gene matches. The CDR3 bases are TGTGCCAGCAGTGAGAGGACAGGGGGCCTAGATACGCAGTATTTT. Protein: CASSERTGGLDTQYF. Looking up the rest from reference TRBV2 and TRBJ2-3 gives the full variable domain: EPEVTQTPSHQVTQMGQEVILRCVPISNHLYFYWYRQILGQKVEFLVSFYNNEISEKSEIFDDQFSVERPDGSNFTLKIRSTKLEDSAMYFCASSERTGGLDTQYFGPGTRLTVL.